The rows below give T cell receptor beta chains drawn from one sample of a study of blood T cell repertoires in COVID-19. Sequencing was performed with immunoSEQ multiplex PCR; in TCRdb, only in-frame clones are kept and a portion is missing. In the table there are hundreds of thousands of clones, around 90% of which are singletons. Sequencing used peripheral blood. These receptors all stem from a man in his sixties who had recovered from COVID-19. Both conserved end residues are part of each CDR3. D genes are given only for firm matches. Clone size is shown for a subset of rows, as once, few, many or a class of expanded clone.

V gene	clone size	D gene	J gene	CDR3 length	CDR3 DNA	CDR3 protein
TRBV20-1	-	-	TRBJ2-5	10	TGCAGTGCTAGCTATGAGACCCAGTACTTC	CSASYETQYF
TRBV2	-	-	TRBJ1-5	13	TGTGCCAGCAGTGGCAGGAAGTATCAGCCCCAGCATTTT	CASSGRKYQPQHF
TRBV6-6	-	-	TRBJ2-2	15	TGTGCCAGCAGTTACGCGCCGAGGGGGACCGGGGAGCTGTTTTTT	CASSYAPRGTGELFF
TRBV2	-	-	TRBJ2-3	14	TGTGCCAGCAGTGGCGGACTCCGCACAGATACGCAGTATTTT	CASSGGLRTDTQYF
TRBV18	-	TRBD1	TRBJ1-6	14	TGTGCCAGCTCTCCCGACAGGGTTAATTCACCCCTCCACTTT	CASSPDRVNSPLHF
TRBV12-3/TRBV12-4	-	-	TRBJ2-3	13	TGTGCCAGCAGTTTAGCAACAGGGGATACGCAGTATTTT	CASSLATGDTQYF
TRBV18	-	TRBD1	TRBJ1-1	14	TGTGCCAGCTCACCAACGACAGGGGTTCCTGAAGCTTTCTTT	CASSPTTGVPEAFF
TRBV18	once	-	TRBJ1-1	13	TGTGCCAGCTCATTTCGTACAAACACTGAAGCTTTCTTT	CASSFRTNTEAFF
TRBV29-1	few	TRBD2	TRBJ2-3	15	TGCAGCGTGGAAAAGCGGGGGACGAACACAGATACGCAGTATTTT	CSVEKRGTNTDTQYF
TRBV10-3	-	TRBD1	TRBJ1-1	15	TGTGCCATCAAGCGGCAGGGGGAATCAAACACTGAAGCTTTCTTT	CAIKRQGESNTEAFF
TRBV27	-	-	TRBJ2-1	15	TGTGCCACCACGCCCGGGGTTCGCTATGGGAATGAGCAGTTCTTC	CATTPGVRYGNEQFF
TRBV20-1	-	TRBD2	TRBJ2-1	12	TGCAGTGCTAGTCGGCGGGGGGATGAGCAGTTCTTC	CSASRRGDEQFF
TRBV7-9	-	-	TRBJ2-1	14	TGTGCCAGCAGCTTGTTCAGGATTCACAATGAGCAGTTCTTC	CASSLFRIHNEQFF
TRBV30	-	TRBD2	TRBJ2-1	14	TGTGCCTGGAGCACCGGGACTACCTACAATGAGCAGTTCTTC	CAWSTGTTYNEQFF
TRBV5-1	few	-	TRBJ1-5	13	TGCGCCAGCAGCTTATCAGATAATCAGCCCCAGCATTTT	CASSLSDNQPQHF
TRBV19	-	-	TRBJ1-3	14	TGTGCCAGTACCCCTAGAGCTGGCGGGGACACCATATATTTT	CASTPRAGGDTIYF
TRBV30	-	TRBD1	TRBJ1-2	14	TGTGCCTGGAGTAGAGGGGGCCCGGACTATGGCTACACCTTC	CAWSRGGPDYGYTF
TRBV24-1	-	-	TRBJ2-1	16	TGTGCCACCAGTGATATAACAGGAGAACTGCGGAATGAGCAGTTCTTC	CATSDITGELRNEQFF
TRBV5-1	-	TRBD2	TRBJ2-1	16	TGCGCCAGCAGCTTACCTAGCGGGGGGGCAGTCAATGAGCAGTTCTTC	CASSLPSGGAVNEQFF
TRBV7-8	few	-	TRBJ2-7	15	TGTGCCAGCAGCAAACGGGACACCCACTCCTACGAGCAGTACTTC	CASSKRDTHSYEQYF
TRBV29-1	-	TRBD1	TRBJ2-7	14	TGCAGCGTTGAAGTGACAGGGACCTCCTACGAGCAGTACTTC	CSVEVTGTSYEQYF
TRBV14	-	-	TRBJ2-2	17	TGTGCCAGCAGCCAGGTCCTCACTAGTGCGAACACCGGGGAGCTGTTTTTT	CASSQVLTSANTGELFF
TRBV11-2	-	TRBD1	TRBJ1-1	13	TGTGCCAGCAGCATGGACAGGGGGGCTGAAGCTTTCTTT	CASSMDRGAEAFF
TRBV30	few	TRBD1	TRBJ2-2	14	TGTGCCTGTACGACAGGGGTCATCACCGGGGAGCTGTTTTTT	CACTTGVITGELFF
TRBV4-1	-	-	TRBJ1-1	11	TGCGCCAGCAGCCAAGCTTATGAAGCTTTCTTT	CASSQAYEAFF
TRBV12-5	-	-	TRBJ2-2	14	TGTGCTAGTGCCGGACAGTTGAACACCGGGGAGCTGTTTTTT	CASAGQLNTGELFF
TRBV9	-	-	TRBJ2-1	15	TGTGCCAGCAGCGTAAGTAGCAGCTCCTACAATGAGCAGTTCTTC	CASSVSSSSYNEQFF
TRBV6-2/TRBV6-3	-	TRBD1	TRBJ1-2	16	TGTGCCAGCAGTCAACCATGGACAGGCCGTGTCTATGGCTACACCTTC	CASSQPWTGRVYGYTF
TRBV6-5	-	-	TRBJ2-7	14	TGTGCCAGCCGCAGAGGGCCCGGGACCTACGAGCAGTACTTC	CASRRGPGTYEQYF
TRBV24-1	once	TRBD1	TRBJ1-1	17	TGTGCCACCAGTGATCCACCGGGACAGGGCGTAAACACTGAAGCTTTCTTT	CATSDPPGQGVNTEAFF
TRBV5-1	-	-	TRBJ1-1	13	TGCGCCAGCAGTTGGACAGCCAACACTGAAGCTTTCTTT	CASSWTANTEAFF
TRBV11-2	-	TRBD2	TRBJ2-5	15	TGTGCCAGCAGCTTAGCGGTAGCGGGGCAAGAGACCCAGTACTTC	CASSLAVAGQETQYF
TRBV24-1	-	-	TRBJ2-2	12	TGTGCCACCGGCAGGGTTACCGGGGAGCTGTTTTTT	CATGRVTGELFF
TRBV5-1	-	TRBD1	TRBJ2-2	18	TGCGCCAGCAGCTTGTATCCGGGGGACAGGGGGCTGAACGGGGAGCTGTTTTTT	CASSLYPGDRGLNGELFF
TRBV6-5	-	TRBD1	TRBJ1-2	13	TGTGCCAGCAGACCTCAGGGGGCAGTAGGCTACACCTTC	CASRPQGAVGYTF
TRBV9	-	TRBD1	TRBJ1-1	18	TGTGCCAGCATCAACGGGATGAGACAGGGAAGACTTCACACTGAAGCTTTCTTT	CASINGMRQGRLHTEAFF
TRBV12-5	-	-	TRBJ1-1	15	TGTGCTAGTGGTCTACTCCATGGGGGGGTAGCTGAAGCTTTCTTT	CASGLLHGGVAEAFF
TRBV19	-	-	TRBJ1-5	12	TGTGCCAGTGGGGACTGGTCTCAGCCCCAGCATTTT	CASGDWSQPQHF
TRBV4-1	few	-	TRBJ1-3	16	TGCGCCAGCAGCCGCGTAGAGGGTTACTCTGGAAACACCATATATTTT	CASSRVEGYSGNTIYF
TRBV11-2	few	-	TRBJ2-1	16	TGTGCCAGCAGCCTAGGGGTGGGCGCGGGCAACAATGAGCAGTTCTTC	CASSLGVGAGNNEQFF
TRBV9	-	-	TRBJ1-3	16	TGTGCCAGCAGCGTAGTGGGCAGGGGCAGTGGAAACACCATATATTTT	CASSVVGRGSGNTIYF
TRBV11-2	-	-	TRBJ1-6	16	TGTGCCAGCAGCCTCGGACAGAGCTCCTATAATTCACCCCTCCACTTT	CASSLGQSSYNSPLHF
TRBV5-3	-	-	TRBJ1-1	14	TGTGCCAGAAGCTTGAGGACACGAGTCACTGAAGCTTTCTTT	CARSLRTRVTEAFF
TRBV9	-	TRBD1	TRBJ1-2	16	TGTGCCAGCAGCGCCGAAAGGGACAGGGGGAACTATGGCTACACCTTC	CASSAERDRGNYGYTF
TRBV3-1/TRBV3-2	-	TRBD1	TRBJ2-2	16	TGTGCCAGCAGCCAAAACAGGGGTGGAAAAACCGGGGAGCTGTTTTTT	CASSQNRGGKTGELFF
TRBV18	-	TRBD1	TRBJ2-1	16	TGTGCCAGCTCACCGACCCCGGGACAGGGAGGGAATGAGCAGTTCTTC	CASSPTPGQGGNEQFF
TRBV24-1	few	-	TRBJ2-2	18	TGTGCCACCAGTGACCTCGACAGGGGAGGGGCGAACACCGGGGAGCTGTTTTTT	CATSDLDRGGANTGELFF
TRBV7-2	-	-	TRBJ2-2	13	TGTGCCAGCAGCTTACAGGGGTTCGGGGAGCTGTTTTTT	CASSLQGFGELFF
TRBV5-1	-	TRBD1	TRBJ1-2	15	TGCGCCAGCAGCTTGGCCGAGGACAGGGGTAATGGCTACACCTTC	CASSLAEDRGNGYTF
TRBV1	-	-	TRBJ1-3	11	TGCACCAGCAATCATGGAAACACCATATATTTT	CTSNHGNTIYF
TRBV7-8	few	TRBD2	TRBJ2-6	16	TGTGCCAGCAGCTTAGGCCGGGGGGTCGGGGCCAACGTCCTGACTTTC	CASSLGRGVGANVLTF
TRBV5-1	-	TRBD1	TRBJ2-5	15	TGCGCCAGCAGCTCGATAACAGGGGGCACGGAGACCCAGTACTTC	CASSSITGGTETQYF
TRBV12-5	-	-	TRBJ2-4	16	TGTGCTAGTGGTTTGGTAATAGGGGGACCCAAAAACATTCAGTACTTC	CASGLVIGGPKNIQYF
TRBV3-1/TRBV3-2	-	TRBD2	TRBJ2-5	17	TGTGCCAGCAGCCAGTCTCCGGGACTAGCGGTACAAGAGACCCAGTACTTC	CASSQSPGLAVQETQYF
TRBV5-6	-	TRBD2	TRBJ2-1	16	TGTGCCAGCAGCTTGGGACTAGCGGGAGCGTGGACTGAGCAGTTCTTC	CASSLGLAGAWTEQFF
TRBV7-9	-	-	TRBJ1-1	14	TGTGCCAGCAGCGCTGCGGGCAGTCGTACTGAAGCTTTCTTT	CASSAAGSRTEAFF